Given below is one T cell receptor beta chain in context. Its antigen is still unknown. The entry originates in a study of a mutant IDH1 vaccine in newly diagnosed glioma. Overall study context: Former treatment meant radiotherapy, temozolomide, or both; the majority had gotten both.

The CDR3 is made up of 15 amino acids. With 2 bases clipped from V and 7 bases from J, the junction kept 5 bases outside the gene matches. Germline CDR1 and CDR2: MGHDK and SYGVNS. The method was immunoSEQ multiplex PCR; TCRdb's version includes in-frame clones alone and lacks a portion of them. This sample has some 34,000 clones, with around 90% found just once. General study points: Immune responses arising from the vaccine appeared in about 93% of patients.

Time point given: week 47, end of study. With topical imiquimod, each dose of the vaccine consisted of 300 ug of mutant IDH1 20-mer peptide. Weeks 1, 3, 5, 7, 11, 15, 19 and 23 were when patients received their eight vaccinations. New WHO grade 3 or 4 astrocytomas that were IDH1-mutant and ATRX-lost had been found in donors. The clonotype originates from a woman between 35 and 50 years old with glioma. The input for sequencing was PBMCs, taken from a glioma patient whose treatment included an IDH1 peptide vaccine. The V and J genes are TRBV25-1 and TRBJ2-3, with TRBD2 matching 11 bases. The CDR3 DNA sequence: TGTGCCAGCAGTGAAAGTAGCGGGGGGGGATATACGCAGTATTTT. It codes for CASSESSGGGYTQYF.